These T cell receptor beta chains were read from a single sample in a study of T cell changes during pregnancy in multiple sclerosis. Produced via immunoSEQ multiplex PCR; TCRdb's table is partial and in-frame only. The sample lists tens of thousands of clones; 90% to 95% were seen once. The source was CD4+ T cells from peripheral blood mononuclear cells, collected in the third trimester of pregnancy. Receptors were obtained from a female donor in good health, enrolled as a control in a pregnancy study. CDR3s include the opening cysteine and the closing phenylalanine or tryptophan. D genes are given only for firm matches. Clone size is stated in some rows and not others, as once, few, many or a class when expanded.

clone size	V gene	CDR3 length	J gene	D gene	CDR3 protein	CDR3 DNA
.	TRBV7-9	13	TRBJ1-6	TRBD1	CASSQGANSPLHF	TGTGCCAGCAGCCAGGGGGCAAATTCACCCCTCCACTTT
.	TRBV7-9	14	TRBJ2-2	.	CAGTGKVNTGELFF	TGTGCCGGCACAGGGAAAGTTAACACCGGGGAGCTGTTTTTT
.	TRBV28	12	TRBJ2-7	.	CASSRRGSEQYF	TGTGCCAGCAGTCGCCGGGGTTCCGAGCAGTACTTC
.	TRBV7-8	13	TRBJ1-5	.	CASSLGLGQPQHF	TGTGCCAGCAGCTTGGGGCTAGGGCAGCCCCAGCATTTT
.	TRBV7-2	15	TRBJ1-1	TRBD1	CASSLGRGLGTEAFF	TGTGCCAGCAGCTTAGGCAGGGGGCTCGGCACTGAAGCTTTCTTT
.	TRBV4-3	15	TRBJ1-6	.	CASSREGGVNSPLHF	TGCGCCAGCAGCCGGGAAGGGGGAGTTAATTCACCCCTCCACTTT
.	TRBV7-2	16	TRBJ1-5	.	CASSRWTGLGNQPQHF	TGTGCCAGCAGCCGCTGGACGGGACTCGGGAATCAGCCCCAGCATTTT
.	TRBV7-9	14	TRBJ1-2	.	CASSRRQTNYGYTF	TGTGCCAGCAGTCGGAGACAGACTAACTATGGCTACACCTTC
.	TRBV5-4	18	TRBJ1-3	TRBD1	CASSSGQAWSIEGNTIYF	TGTGCCAGCAGCTCAGGACAGGCCTGGAGTATCGAGGGAAACACCATATATTTT
once	TRBV4-2	15	TRBJ1-1	.	CASSQGGTTNTEAFF	TGTGCCAGCAGCCAAGGTGGGACAACCAACACTGAAGCTTTCTTT
.	TRBV19	13	TRBJ1-2	.	CASSIGGRSGYTF	TGTGCCAGTAGCATCGGGGGGCGGTCGGGCTACACCTTC